The clone carrying this T cell receptor (beta chain) was seen only once. This specimen belongs to a study of blood T cell repertoires in COVID-19. About the study: T cells, B-cell-depleted T cells, or PBMCs supplied cDNA or gDNA.

CDR1 and CDR2 from the germline V gene are SNHLY and FYNNEI. Trimming left V 2 bases short and J 3 bases short, with 14 bases between. This CDR3 has 15 amino acids. Generated by immunoSEQ multiplex PCR, the TCRdb table keeps only in-frame clones and is missing some. The data show fewer than 650,000 clones, around 90% seen once. The receptor's source is a woman in her 50s with COVID-19, enrolled during active disease. The sample was peripheral blood. V usage is TRBV2 and J usage is TRBJ2-7, with D unclear. The CDR3 nucleotides are TGTGCCAGCAGTGAAATTGGAGTCAACTACTACGAGCAGTACTTC. As protein: CASSEIGVNYYEQYF.